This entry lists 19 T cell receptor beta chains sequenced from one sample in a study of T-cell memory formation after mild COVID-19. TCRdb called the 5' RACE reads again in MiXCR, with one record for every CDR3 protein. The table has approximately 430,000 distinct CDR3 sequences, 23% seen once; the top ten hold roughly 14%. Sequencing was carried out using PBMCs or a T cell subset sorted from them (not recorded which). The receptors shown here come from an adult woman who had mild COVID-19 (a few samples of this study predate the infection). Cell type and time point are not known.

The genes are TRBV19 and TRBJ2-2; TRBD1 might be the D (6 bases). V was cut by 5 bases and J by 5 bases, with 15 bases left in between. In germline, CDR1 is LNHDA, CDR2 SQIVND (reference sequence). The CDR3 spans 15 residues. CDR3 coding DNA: TGTGCCAGTAGTCCTCACAGGGCAGGTACCGGGGAGCTGTTTTTT. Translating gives CASSPHRAGTGELFF.

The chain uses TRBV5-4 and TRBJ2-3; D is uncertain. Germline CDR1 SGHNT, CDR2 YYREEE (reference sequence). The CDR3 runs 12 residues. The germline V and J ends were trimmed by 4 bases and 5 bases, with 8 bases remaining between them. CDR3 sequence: CASSRFGDTQYF. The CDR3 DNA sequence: TGTGCCAGCAGCCGGTTTGGAGATACGCAGTATTTT.

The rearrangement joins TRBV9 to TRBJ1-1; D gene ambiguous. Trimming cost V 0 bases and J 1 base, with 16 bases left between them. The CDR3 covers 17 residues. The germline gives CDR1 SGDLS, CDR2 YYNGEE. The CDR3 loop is CASSVGMGAGPNTEAFF. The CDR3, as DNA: TGTGCCAGCAGCGTAGGTATGGGAGCGGGCCCGAACACTGAAGCTTTCTTT.

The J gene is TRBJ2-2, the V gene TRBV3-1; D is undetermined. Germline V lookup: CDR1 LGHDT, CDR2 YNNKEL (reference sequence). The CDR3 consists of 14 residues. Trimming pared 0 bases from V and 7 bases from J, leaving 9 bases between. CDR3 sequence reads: CASSQDRTYGELFF. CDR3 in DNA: TGTGCCAGCAGCCAAGATAGGACCTACGGGGAGCTGTTTTTT.

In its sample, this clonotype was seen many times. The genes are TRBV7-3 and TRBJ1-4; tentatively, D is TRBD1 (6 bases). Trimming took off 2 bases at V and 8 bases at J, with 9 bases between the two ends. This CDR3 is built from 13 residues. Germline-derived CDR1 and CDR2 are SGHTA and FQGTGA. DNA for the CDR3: TGTGCCAGCAGCTTAGGGGGCGGGGAAAAACTGTTTTTT. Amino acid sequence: CASSLGGGEKLFF.

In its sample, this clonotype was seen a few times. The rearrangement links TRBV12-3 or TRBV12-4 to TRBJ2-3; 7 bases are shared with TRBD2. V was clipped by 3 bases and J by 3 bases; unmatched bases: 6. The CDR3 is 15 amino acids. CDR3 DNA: TGTGCCAGCAGTTTCGTGGGGGGGGATACAGATACGCAGTATTTT. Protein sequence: CASSFVGGDTDTQYF.

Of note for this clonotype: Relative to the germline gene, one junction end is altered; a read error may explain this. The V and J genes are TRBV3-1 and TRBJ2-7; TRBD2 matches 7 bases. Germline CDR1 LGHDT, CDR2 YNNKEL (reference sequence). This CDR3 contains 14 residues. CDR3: CASSQGGLPYEQYF. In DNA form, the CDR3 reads TGTGCCAGCAGCCAGGGGGGACTACCCTATGAGCAGTACTTC.

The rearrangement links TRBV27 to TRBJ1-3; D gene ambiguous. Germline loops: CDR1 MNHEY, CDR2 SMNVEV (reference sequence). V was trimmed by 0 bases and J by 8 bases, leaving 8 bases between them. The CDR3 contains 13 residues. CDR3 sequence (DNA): TGTGCCAGCAGTTTATCCGCGGGGTACACCATATATTTT. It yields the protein CASSLSAGYTIYF.

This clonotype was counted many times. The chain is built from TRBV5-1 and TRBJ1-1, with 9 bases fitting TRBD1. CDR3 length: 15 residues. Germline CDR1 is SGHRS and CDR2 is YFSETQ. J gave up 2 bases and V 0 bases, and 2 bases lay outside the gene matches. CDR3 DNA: TGCGCCAGCAGCTTGGAGGGACAGGGAAACACTGAAGCTTTCTTT. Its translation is CASSLEGQGNTEAFF.

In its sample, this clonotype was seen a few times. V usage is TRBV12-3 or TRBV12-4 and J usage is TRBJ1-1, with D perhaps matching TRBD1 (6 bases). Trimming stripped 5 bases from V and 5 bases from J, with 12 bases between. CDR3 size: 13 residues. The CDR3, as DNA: TGTGCCAGCAGTCCTCCAGGGGTGACTGAAGCTTTCTTT. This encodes CASSPPGVTEAFF.

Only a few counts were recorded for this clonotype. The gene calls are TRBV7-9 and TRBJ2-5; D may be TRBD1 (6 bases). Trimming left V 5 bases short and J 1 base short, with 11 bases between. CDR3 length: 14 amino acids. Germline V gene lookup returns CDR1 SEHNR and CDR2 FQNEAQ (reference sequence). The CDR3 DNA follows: TGTGCCAGCAGCCGACCCAGGGGCCAAGAGACCCAGTACTTC. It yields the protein CASSRPRGQETQYF.

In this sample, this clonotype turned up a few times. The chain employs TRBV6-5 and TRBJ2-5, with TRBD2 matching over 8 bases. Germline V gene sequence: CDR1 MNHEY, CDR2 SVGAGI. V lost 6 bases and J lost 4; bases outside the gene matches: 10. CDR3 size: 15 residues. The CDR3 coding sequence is TGTGCCAGCAGCCCCCGGGAGGGACCACCAGAGACCCAGTACTTC. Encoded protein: CASSPREGPPETQYF.

The CDR3 region has the DNA TGTGCCAGCAGTTTACATCCCAGGGGGGATGAGCAGTTCTTC. It encodes CASSLHPRGDEQFF. The rearrangement joins TRBV12-3 or TRBV12-4 to TRBJ2-1, with D possibly matching TRBD1 (7 bases). With 2 bases removed from V and 8 bases from J, the gap between germline ends came to 13 bases. This CDR3 contains 14 residues.

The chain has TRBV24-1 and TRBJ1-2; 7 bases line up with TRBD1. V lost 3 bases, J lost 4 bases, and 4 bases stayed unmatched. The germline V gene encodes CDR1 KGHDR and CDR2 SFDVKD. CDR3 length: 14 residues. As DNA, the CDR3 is TGTGCCACCAGTGATCAGACAGGGATCTATGGCTACACCTTC. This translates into CATSDQTGIYGYTF.

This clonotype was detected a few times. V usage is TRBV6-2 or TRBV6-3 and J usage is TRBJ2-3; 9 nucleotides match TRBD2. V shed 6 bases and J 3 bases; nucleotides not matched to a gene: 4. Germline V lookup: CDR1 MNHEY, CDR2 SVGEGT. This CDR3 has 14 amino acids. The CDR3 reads CASSGTSRTDTQYF. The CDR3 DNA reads TGTGCCAGCAGCGGGACTAGCCGTACAGATACGCAGTATTTT.

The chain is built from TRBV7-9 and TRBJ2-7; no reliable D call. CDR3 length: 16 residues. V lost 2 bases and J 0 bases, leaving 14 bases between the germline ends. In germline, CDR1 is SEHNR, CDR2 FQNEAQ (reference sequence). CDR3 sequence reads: CASSLRRLPNSYEQYF. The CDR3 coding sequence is TGTGCCAGCAGCTTACGCCGGTTACCCAACTCCTACGAGCAGTACTTC.

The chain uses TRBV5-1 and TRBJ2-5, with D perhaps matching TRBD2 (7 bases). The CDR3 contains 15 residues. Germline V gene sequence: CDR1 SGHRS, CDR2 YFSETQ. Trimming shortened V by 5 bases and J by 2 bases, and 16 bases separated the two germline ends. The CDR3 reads CASRGVGGRQETQYF. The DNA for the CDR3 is TGCGCCAGCAGAGGTGTGGGGGGGCGGCAAGAGACCCAGTACTTC.

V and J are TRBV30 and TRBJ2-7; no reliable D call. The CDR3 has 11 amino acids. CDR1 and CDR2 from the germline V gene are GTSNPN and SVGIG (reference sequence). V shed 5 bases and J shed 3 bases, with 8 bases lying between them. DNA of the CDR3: TGTGCCTGGGCCGATGGCTACGAGCAGTACTTC. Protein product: CAWADGYEQYF. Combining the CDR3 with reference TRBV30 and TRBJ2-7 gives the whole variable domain SQTIHQWPATLVQPVGSPLSLECTVEGTSNPNLYWYRQAAGRGLQLLFYSVGIGQISSEVPQNLSASRPQDRQFILSSKKLLLSDSGFYLCAWADGYEQYFGPGTRLTVT.

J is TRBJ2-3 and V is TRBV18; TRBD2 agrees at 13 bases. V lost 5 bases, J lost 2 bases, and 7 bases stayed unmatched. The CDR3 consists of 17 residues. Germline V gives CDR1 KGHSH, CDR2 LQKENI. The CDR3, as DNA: TGTGCCAGCTCAACCGGGACTAGCGGGGACTACACAGATACGCAGTATTTT. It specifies CASSTGTSGDYTDTQYF.